The TCR beta chain described here comes from a study of identifying expanded T cells in peripheral blood. Study results and caveats: Approximately 1.1 clones differed between technical replicates, versus approximately 16 and 19 over time.

Measured with immunoSEQ multiplex PCR; TCRdb has only the in-frame clones, and not every one. This repertoire shows about 54,000 clones, approximately 89% found once; its top ten account for about 3.7%. Regarding this clone: Its target is unknown.

Collection occurred without any documented infections or immune events in donors. V shed 0 bases and J shed 8 bases, with 22 bases lying between them. In germline, CDR1 is LNHNV, CDR2 YYDKDF (reference sequence). CDR3 size: 17 residues. Material for sequencing was blood. This clonotype originated in a person aged 18 to 75 in good health. The genes are TRBV15 and TRBJ1-2; possible D gene TRBD1, 5 bases. The CDR3 region is CATSRDLGVKVVQGYTF. The CDR3 DNA is TGTGCCACCAGCAGAGATCTGGGGGTTAAGGTAGTTCAAGGCTACACCTTC. The variable domain in full, completed from reference TRBV15 and TRBJ1-2, reads DAMVIQNPRYQVTQFGKPVTLSCSQTLNHNVMYWYQQKSSQAPKLLFHYYDKDFNNEADTPDNFQSRRPNTSFCFLDIRSPGLGDTAMYLCATSRDLGVKVVQGYTFGSGTRLTVV.